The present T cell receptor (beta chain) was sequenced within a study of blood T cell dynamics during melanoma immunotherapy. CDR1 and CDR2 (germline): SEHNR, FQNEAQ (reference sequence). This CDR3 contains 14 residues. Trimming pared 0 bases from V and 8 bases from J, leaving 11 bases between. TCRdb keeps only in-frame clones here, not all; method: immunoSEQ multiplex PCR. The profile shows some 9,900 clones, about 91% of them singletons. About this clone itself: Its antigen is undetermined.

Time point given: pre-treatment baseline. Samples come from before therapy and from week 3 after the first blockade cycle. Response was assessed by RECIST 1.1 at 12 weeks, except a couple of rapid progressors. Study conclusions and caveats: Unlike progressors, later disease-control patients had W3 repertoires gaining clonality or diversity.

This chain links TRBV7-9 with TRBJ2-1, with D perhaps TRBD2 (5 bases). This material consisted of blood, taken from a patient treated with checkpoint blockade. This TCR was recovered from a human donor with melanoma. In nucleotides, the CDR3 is TGTGCCAGCAGCTTAGCCCTACTAGTTTATGAGCAGTTCTTC. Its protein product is CASSLALLVYEQFF.